This is a list of T cell receptor beta chains from one sample in a study of shared clonotypes between healthy human individuals. Sequencing was performed with immunoSEQ multiplex PCR; in TCRdb, only in-frame clones are kept and a portion is missing. The sample gives about 1,500,000 clones, approximately 96% of which show up once; 1% to 1.5% is in the top ten. Sequencing was carried out using naive CD4+ T cells sorted from blood. The receptor set was obtained from a man younger than 45 in good health. The CDR3 runs from the conserved cysteine through the conserved F or W. A D gene is named only where the DNA matches it firmly. The size of a clone is reported for some rows only, either as once, few or many, or as a class for expanded clones.

j_gene,v_gene,d_gene,abundance,len,CDR3aa,CDR3nt
TRBJ2-7,TRBV6-5,TRBD2,NA,14,CASSSPGLAYEQYF,TGTGCCAGCAGTTCCCCGGGACTAGCCTACGAGCAGTACTTC
TRBJ2-1,TRBV5-1,TRBD2,NA,16,CASSFLAGGGRNEQFF,TGCGCCAGCAGCTTCTTAGCGGGAGGAGGAAGGAATGAGCAGTTCTTC
TRBJ2-3,TRBV14,NA,once,13,CASSENPTDTQYF,TGTGCCAGCAGCGAAAATCCCACAGATACGCAGTATTTT
TRBJ2-1,TRBV10-1,NA,NA,13,CASSELRTGEQFF,TGCGCCAGCAGTGAGTTGCGGACGGGAGAGCAGTTCTTC
TRBJ2-3,TRBV19,TRBD2,once,21,CASSTQTGRGLAGVRTDTQYF,TGTGCCAGTAGTACCCAAACAGGGAGAGGACTAGCGGGAGTAAGGACAGATACGCAGTATTTT
TRBJ2-1,TRBV19,NA,once,18,CASRGETLAFGVNNEQFF,TGTGCCAGTAGGGGGGAGACCCTCGCTTTCGGTGTAAACAATGAGCAGTTCTTC
TRBJ2-1,TRBV19,NA,NA,16,CASVGGRGSSYNEQFF,TGTGCCAGTGTTGGGGGTAGAGGGAGCTCCTACAATGAGCAGTTCTTC
TRBJ2-7,TRBV15,NA,NA,15,CATSRGGGSSYEQYF,TGTGCCACCAGCAGAGGTGGCGGTAGCTCCTACGAGCAGTACTTC
TRBJ2-1,TRBV27,TRBD2,NA,16,CASSNPGLAAYNEQFF,TGTGCCAGCAGCAACCCGGGACTAGCGGCCTACAATGAGCAGTTCTTC
TRBJ1-3,TRBV7-9,NA,once,13,CASSLEDRGPIYF,TGTGCCAGCAGCTTAGAAGATCGGGGCCCCATATATTTT
TRBJ2-7,TRBV19,TRBD2,NA,15,CASSIGAGGPNEQYF,TGTGCCAGTAGTATCGGAGCGGGAGGGCCGAACGAGCAGTACTTC
TRBJ1-3,TRBV14,NA,NA,15,CASSQRPSSGNTIYF,TGTGCCAGCAGCCAACGGCCGAGCTCTGGAAACACCATATATTTT
TRBJ2-7,TRBV5-4,NA,NA,14,CASSLEGNSYEQYF,TGTGCCAGCAGCTTGGAAGGGAACTCCTACGAGCAGTACTTC
TRBJ2-7,TRBV7-2,NA,NA,14,CASSRSVFSYEQYF,TGTGCCAGCAGCCGTTCAGTATTTTCCTACGAGCAGTACTTC
TRBJ2-5,TRBV6-6,TRBD2,NA,16,CASRRRTSGSQETQYF,TGTGCCAGCAGAAGGAGGACTAGCGGGAGCCAAGAGACCCAGTACTTC
TRBJ1-1,TRBV18,NA,few,13,CASSPGGNTEAFF,TGTGCCAGCTCACCCGGGGGGAACACTGAAGCTTTCTTT
TRBJ2-7,TRBV5-1,TRBD2,NA,19,CASSLQTGTSGTFSYEQYF,TGCGCCAGCAGCTTACAAACCGGGACTAGCGGGACTTTCTCCTACGAGCAGTACTTC
TRBJ2-3,TRBV19,NA,NA,14,CASSILQGTDTQYF,TGTGCCAGTAGTATTTTGCAGGGCACAGATACGCAGTATTTT
TRBJ1-1,TRBV4-1,NA,NA,16,CASSHGTGLVNTEAFF,TGCGCCAGCAGCCACGGCACAGGCCTCGTGAACACTGAAGCTTTCTTT